The next 12 T cell receptor beta chains were all read from a single sample in a study of T cells in Graves' hyperthyroidism and ophthalmopathy. TCR beta CDR3 region amplification was performed from RNA transcripts. HTBI primers were employed in a first-round RT-PCR of the TCR CDR3. TCRdb reprocessed the multiplex PCR reads with MiXCR, giving one entry per CDR3 protein. This sample has 270,000 or so distinct CDR3 sequences; about 16% occur once, and the top ten carry 30%. Sequenced sample: blood. Receptors were obtained from a woman between 45 and 60 years old with Graves' hyperthyroidism that later progressed to Graves' ophthalmopathy.

The sample holds many counts of this clonotype. Here the CDR3 reads CASSEGSRRFTIRTGDEQYF. As DNA, the CDR3 is TGTGCCAGCAGTGAAGGGAGTAGGAGATTTACGATACGGACAGGGGACGAGCAGTACTTC. The rearrangement uses TRBV6-1 and TRBJ2-7; TRBD1 matches at 9 bases. This CDR3 region has 20 residues. The germline CDR1 and CDR2 sequences are MNHNS and SASEGT. The V and J ends lost 1 base and 5 bases, in that order; junction bases with no gene match: 21.

This clonotype was recorded many times. This chain joins TRBV10-3 and TRBJ2-2; tentative D call: TRBD1 (6 bases). Trimming cost V 2 bases and J 4 bases, with 8 bases left between them. The V gene's germline CDR1 is ENHRY and CDR2 SYGVKD. The CDR3 is made up of 14 amino acids. The CDR3 loop reads CAISEADSTGELFF. The CDR3 nucleotides are TGTGCCATCAGTGAGGCGGACAGCACCGGGGAGCTGTTTTTT.

This clonotype was detected ten times or more. This chain links TRBV28 with TRBJ2-7; D may be TRBD1 or TRBD2 (5 bases each). CDR3 size: 18 residues. Germline V gives CDR1 MDHEN, CDR2 SYDVKM. Trimming cost V 8 bases and J 0 bases, with 26 bases left between them. CDR3 nucleotides: TGTGCCAGCTGCTCTTCGGGGCCGCTGGGCTTAAGCTCCTACGAGCAGTACTTC. Translating gives CASCSSGPLGLSSYEQYF.

This clonotype was counted ten times or more. The chain is built from TRBV10-3 and TRBJ1-5; no definite D call. CDR3 length equals 14 residues. Germline CDR1 is ENHRY and CDR2 is SYGVKD. V was clipped by 3 bases and J by 4 bases, with 10 bases between them. The CDR3 DNA is TGTGCCATCAGTGACAGCTCTCCTAATCAGCCCCAGCATTTT. Translated: CAISDSSPNQPQHF.

At least ten counts were recorded for this clonotype. The chain carries TRBV20-1 and TRBJ1-1; D not resolved. CDR1 is DFQATT and CDR2 is SNEGSKA in the germline V gene (reference sequence). The CDR3 runs to 16 residues. Trimming removed 1 base at V and 1 base at J, with 16 bases between. CDR3 DNA: TGCAGTGCTAGAGCCCCTTTCGGCAGGTCGAACACTGAAGCTTTCTTT. Protein: CSARAPFGRSNTEAFF.

This clonotype was seen many times. The CDR3 spells CASSTPVYPYIHYF. CDR3 nucleotide sequence: TGTGCCAGCAGCACCCCGGTATATCCCTATATCCATTACTTC. The chain combines TRBV28 with TRBJ2-5; no firm D call. This CDR3 comprises 14 residues. CDR1 and CDR2 from the germline V gene are MDHEN and SYDVKM. Between the trimmed V and J ends, which lost 6 bases and 14 bases, there was a span of 25 bases.

Note on this clonotype: A much larger clonotype is one base distant, so this may be a read error. The rearrangement joins TRBV6-2 or TRBV6-3 to TRBJ2-3; a possible D gene is TRBD1 (5 bases). The V and J ends lost 6 bases and 5 bases respectively, with 12 bases between them. Germline CDR1 MNHEY, CDR2 SVGEGT. CDR3 size: 13 residues. The CDR3 sequence is CASRAGYGDTQYF. For the CDR3, the DNA is TGTGCCAGCAGAGCAGGGTATGGAGATACGCAGTATTTT.

This clonotype was counted at least ten times. The rearrangement joins TRBV27 to TRBJ2-1, with 10 bases matching TRBD2. V gave up 5 bases and J gave up 6 bases; unmatched junction bases: 10. Germline CDR1 reads MNHEY; CDR2 reads SMNVEV (reference sequence). The CDR3 has 16 amino acids. CDR3: CASSGSRTSGVNEQFF. Written as DNA, the CDR3 is TGTGCCAGCAGTGGGTCTCGGACTAGCGGTGTCAATGAGCAGTTCTTC.

This sequence joins TRBV6-1 and TRBJ1-4; D perhaps matches TRBD1 (5 bases). Germline CDR1 and CDR2: MNHNS and SASEGT. Trimming removed 5 bases at V and 7 bases at J, with 17 bases between. The CDR3 length is 15 residues. CDR3: CASSYLGRRGEKLFF. CDR3 nucleotides: TGTGCCAGCAGTTACCTGGGGAGGAGGGGTGAAAAACTGTTTTTT.

The V gene is TRBV29-1, the J gene TRBJ1-5; the D is unclear. The CDR3 has 13 residues. In germline, CDR1 is SQVTM, CDR2 ANQGSEA. V was cut by 4 bases and J by 0 bases, with 7 bases left in between. The CDR3 protein is CSVGTDSNQPQHF. DNA of the CDR3: TGCAGCGTTGGGACGGATAGCAATCAGCCCCAGCATTTT.

This clonotype was seen only a few times. The chain recombines TRBV6-1 with TRBJ2-6; 7 bases align to TRBD2. Germline lookup yields CDR1 MNHNS and CDR2 SASEGT. V shed 7 bases, J shed 0 bases, and the junction held 12 bases outside the gene matches. The CDR3 loop spans 18 amino acids. CDR3 in DNA: TGTGCCAGCAACCCCTGGGGAGGGGAGATCTCTGGGGCCAACGTCCTGACTTTC. Its protein product is CASNPWGGEISGANVLTF.

V is TRBV18 and J is TRBJ2-7; D not certain. Between the trimmed V and J ends, which lost 3 bases and 3 bases, there was a span of 6 bases. This CDR3 spans 12 amino acids. Germline CDR1 reads KGHSH; CDR2 reads LQKENI. CDR3 sequence reads: CASSPVSYEQYF. DNA for the CDR3: TGTGCCAGCTCACCCGTTAGCTACGAGCAGTACTTC.